This TCR beta chain originates from a study of blood T cell repertoires in COVID-19. Turning to the study itself: Acute-phase and convalescent COVID-19 samples originated in the United States, Italy and Spain.

Followed over time, Seattle patients had been enrolled while infection was active. Using immunoSEQ multiplex PCR, the repertoire was profiled, and TCRdb retains in-frame clones only, with some absent. The sample carries roughly 340,000 clones, more than 75% recorded once. The sample taken for sequencing was peripheral blood. The origin of this receptor is a woman aged 50 to 60 with COVID-19, enrolled during active disease.

The CDR3 region is CASSARDRGLTGANVLTF. CDR3 sequence (DNA): TGTGCCAGCAGCGCGCGGGACAGGGGGCTCACTGGGGCCAACGTCCTGACTTTC. The chain joins TRBV7-9 to TRBJ2-6, with 12 positions matching TRBD1. The CDR3 runs 18 residues. In germline, CDR1 is SEHNR, CDR2 FQNEAQ (reference sequence). V trimming: 5 bases; J trimming: 2 bases; junction bases outside the gene matches: 7.